The 20 T cell receptor beta chains reported below all come from one sample, sequenced in a study of blood T cell repertoires in COVID-19 (dated by TCRdb to 2019 to 2021). The library relied on the immunoSEQ multiplex PCR assay. What TCRdb holds here is the immuneACCESS table cut down to in-frame rearrangements. Part of the clones is not present; checked against another copy, under half of the missing clones reflect an unresolved V gene, and the others are unexplained. In this sample the table shows 200,000 to 250,000 clones, less than 85% of which occur a single time. Jointly, the top ten make up 18% of the sample. The sequenced material came from PBMCs or T cells enriched from blood (not recorded which). All receptors come from a man in his forties who had recovered from COVID-19.

To note about this clone: A read error is possible here, since a much larger clone lies one base away. The chain links TRBV5-4 to TRBJ1-2; D is unresolved. V was shortened by 1 base and J by 4 bases, with 5 bases between the two germline ends. The germline V gene has CDR1 SGHNT and CDR2 YYREEE (reference sequence). CDR3 size: 12 residues. CDR3 nucleotides: TGTGCCAGCAGCTTGCTCAGCTATGGCTACACCTTC. This gives the protein CASSLLSYGYTF.

This chain uses TRBV5-1 with TRBJ2-1; weak D call: TRBD1 (6 bases). CDR1 is SGHRS and CDR2 is YFSETQ in the germline V gene. V lost 0 bases to trimming and J lost 5 bases, with 12 bases between them. The CDR3 length is 15 residues. The CDR3 nucleotides are TGCGCCAGCAGCTTGGTGGCAGGGGTGAACAATGAGCAGTTCTTC. Protein sequence: CASSLVAGVNNEQFF. Full variable domain (missing parts from reference TRBV5-1 and TRBJ2-1): KAGVTQTPRYLIKTRGQQVTLSCSPISGHRSVSWYQQTPGQGLQFLFEYFSETQRNKGNFPGRFSGRQFSNSRSEMNVSTLELGDSALYLCASSLVAGVNNEQFFGPGTRLTVL.

The rearrangement links TRBV12-3 or TRBV12-4 to TRBJ1-2; D gene unclear. The CDR3 has 12 residues. Trimming cost V 1 base and J 6 bases, with 6 bases left between them. The CDR3 DNA follows: TGTGCCAGCAGTTTAGGGGCTCATGGCTACACCTTC. Translation gives CASSLGAHGYTF.

The rearrangement links TRBV7-8 to TRBJ1-4; 7 positions agree with TRBD1. Per germline, CDR1 SGHVS and CDR2 FQNEAQ. The CDR3 runs to 15 residues. V shed 6 bases and J 6 bases; nucleotides not matched to a gene: 10. CDR3 amino acids: CASRLNTGADEKLFF. For the CDR3, the DNA is TGTGCCAGCAGACTAAACACAGGGGCAGATGAAAAACTGTTTTTT.

The chain combines TRBV9 with TRBJ2-3; tentative D call: TRBD2 (6 bases). Per germline, CDR1 SGDLS and CDR2 YYNGEE. The CDR3 contains 17 residues. Between the trimmed V and J ends, which lost 3 bases and 1 base, there was a span of 18 bases. CDR3 bases: TGTGCCAGCAGCGAGGGACTGAGGACGGGCGGCACAGATACGCAGTATTTT. The encoded protein is CASSEGLRTGGTDTQYF.

The gene calls are TRBV7-8 and TRBJ1-5, with TRBD1 identical over 10 bases. Germline-derived CDR1 and CDR2 are SGHVS and FQNEAQ. The CDR3 is 13 amino acids. V shed 4 bases and J 7 bases; nucleotides not matched to a gene: 1. In DNA form, the CDR3 reads TGTGCCAGCAGCTGGGACAGGGGACAGCCCCAGCATTTT. Its translation is CASSWDRGQPQHF.

The chain has TRBV9 and TRBJ2-7; TRBD1 might be the D (6 bases). From germline, CDR1 is SGDLS and CDR2 YYNGEE. This CDR3 spans 15 amino acids. Trimming took 4 bases from V and 5 from J, leaving 19 bases between them. Here the CDR3 DNA reads TGTGCCAGCAGCTCGACAGGTACTCCTACACACGAGCAGTACTTC. Residues: CASSSTGTPTHEQYF.

A single count supports this clone. V is TRBV14 and J is TRBJ2-5, with TRBD2 as a possible D gene (6 bases). In germline, CDR1 is SGHDN, CDR2 FVKESK. V lost 4 bases, J lost 7 bases, and 7 bases lay in between. The CDR3 totals 11 residues. The CDR3 nucleotides read TGTGCCAGCAGCCTCGGGGGGACCCAGTACTTC. Protein product: CASSLGGTQYF.

The V call is TRBV12-3 or TRBV12-4, the J call TRBJ1-5, with D perhaps matching TRBD1 (5 bases). V was trimmed by 5 bases and J by 5 bases, leaving 7 bases between them. The CDR3 is made up of 12 amino acids. CDR3 in DNA: TGTGCCAGCAGTCGCAGGGATCAGCCCCAGCATTTT. It is translated as CASSRRDQPQHF.

CDR3 sequence reads: CASSIYRGRNQPQHF. In DNA form, the CDR3 reads TGTGCCAGTAGTATATACAGGGGGCGGAATCAGCCCCAGCATTTT. The chain combines TRBV19 with TRBJ1-5; 9 positions match TRBD1. Trimming took 2 bases from V and 4 from J; bases not matched to a gene: 3. The germline gives CDR1 LNHDA, CDR2 SQIVND (reference sequence). CDR3 length equals 15 residues.

The chain couples TRBV4-3 to TRBJ2-5; the D is unclear. Trimming removed 0 bases from V and 6 bases from J, with 11 bases in between. The germline V gene has CDR1 LGHNA and CDR2 YSLEER. This CDR3 region has 14 residues. The CDR3, as DNA: TGCGCCAGCAGCCAAGAAAGCCCTCCCCAGACCCAGTACTTC. Encoded protein: CASSQESPPQTQYF.

The chain recombines TRBV28 with TRBJ1-1; 7 bases are a match to TRBD1. After removal of 6 bases from V and 1 base from J, the junction contained 8 bases not matched to a gene. Germline-derived CDR1 and CDR2 are MDHEN and SYDVKM. This CDR3 has 15 residues. The DNA of the CDR3 is TGTGCCAGCAGAACGACAGGGTCGGAGAACACTGAAGCTTTCTTT. It is translated as CASRTTGSENTEAFF.

This chain connects TRBV28 to TRBJ1-3, with TRBD1 matching over 7 bases. The CDR3 consists of 18 residues. The junction had 15 bases not matched to a gene; V was cut back by 6 bases and J by 1 base. Per germline, CDR1 MDHEN and CDR2 SYDVKM. The CDR3 bases are TGTGCCAGCAGATCGACAGGGTTTTCTTCTGAATCTGGAAACACCATATATTTT. It specifies CASRSTGFSSESGNTIYF.

V and J are TRBV28 and TRBJ1-1; 7 nucleotides align to TRBD1. The junction had 5 bases not matched to a gene; V was cut back by 6 bases and J by 1 base. The germline V gene encodes CDR1 MDHEN and CDR2 SYDVKM. The CDR3 extends over 14 amino acids. This chain's CDR3 is CASSSGQRNTEAFF. Here the CDR3 DNA reads TGTGCCAGCAGCTCGGGACAGAGGAACACTGAAGCTTTCTTT.

This sequence joins TRBV3-1 (or the pseudogene TRBV3-2) and TRBJ1-1; perhaps TRBD1 as D (5 bases). The V gene's germline CDR1 is LGHDT and CDR2 YNNKEL (reference sequence). Between the trimmed V and J ends, which lost 4 bases and 0 bases, there was a span of 12 bases. The CDR3 runs 15 residues. The CDR3 nucleotides are TGTGCCAGCAGCCTGAGCGGGGGGATGAACACTGAAGCTTTCTTT. Its translation: CASSLSGGMNTEAFF.

This clone was counted between two and nine times. The rearrangement uses TRBV2 and TRBJ2-1; weak D call: TRBD2 (5 bases). Germline V gene sequence: CDR1 SNHLY, CDR2 FYNNEI. Trimming cost V 6 bases and J 3 bases, with 15 bases left between them. The CDR3 has 15 amino acids. The CDR3 DNA reads as TGTGCCAGCAGCCCCTCGACGGGAAGCTACAATGAGCAGTTCTTC. It codes for CASSPSTGSYNEQFF.

The CDR3 protein is CASSQRTSGYTGELFF. The CDR3, as DNA: TGTGCCAGCAGCCAACGAACTAGCGGGTACACCGGGGAGCTGTTTTTT. The rearrangement links TRBV3-1 (or the pseudogene TRBV3-2) to TRBJ2-2, with 9 bases lining up with TRBD2. V shed 2 bases, J shed 3 bases, and the junction held 4 bases outside the gene matches. Looked up from germline, CDR1 is LGHDT and CDR2 is YNNKEL (reference sequence). The CDR3 loop spans 16 amino acids.

The chain recombines TRBV9 with TRBJ1-6; TRBD1 matches at 10 bases. The CDR3 extends over 16 amino acids. The V and J ends lost 0 bases and 9 bases, in that order; junction bases with no gene match: 6. Germline loops: CDR1 SGDLS, CDR2 YYNGEE. CDR3 in amino acids: CASSVGEGQGLSPLHF. The CDR3 bases are TGTGCCAGCAGCGTAGGGGAGGGACAGGGGCTTTCACCCCTCCACTTT.

The chain combines TRBV19 with TRBJ1-3; tentative D call: TRBD1 (6 bases). Germline CDR1 reads LNHDA; CDR2 reads SQIVND (reference sequence). V gave up 5 bases and J gave up 0 bases, with 11 bases separating them. The CDR3 sequence is 15 residues long. The CDR3 reads CASSRGDISGNTIYF. The CDR3 DNA reads TGTGCCAGTAGTCGGGGGGACATCTCTGGAAACACCATATATTTT.

The gene calls are TRBV7-9 and TRBJ2-3, with D perhaps TRBD2 (6 bases). The V end was cut by 5 bases, the J end by 2 bases, with 17 bases between. This CDR3 has 16 amino acids. CDR1 is SEHNR, CDR2 FQNEAQ, per germline (reference sequence). CDR3 sequence: CASSIETRGSTDTQYF. The CDR3 DNA is TGTGCCAGCAGCATAGAGACTAGGGGATCCACAGATACGCAGTATTTT. Full variable domain (rest looked up from reference TRBV7-9 and TRBJ2-3): DTGVSQNPRHKITKRGQNVTFRCDPISEHNRLYWYRQTLGQGPEFLTYFQNEAQLEKSRLLSDRFSAERPKGSFSTLEIQRTEQGDSAMYLCASSIETRGSTDTQYFGPGTRLTVL.